Following are 24 T cell receptor beta chains from one sample sequenced in a study of blood T cell repertoires in COVID-19. Assay: immunoSEQ multiplex PCR; the TCRdb copy retains only in-frame clones and omits some. The sample holds 350,000 or so clones; around 87% are singletons and the top ten take 10%. Sequencing was performed on peripheral blood. These TCRs come from a woman in her thirties with COVID-19, enrolled during active disease.

The V gene is TRBV18, the J gene TRBJ1-2; D possibly corresponds to TRBD1 (6 bases). Germline CDR1 KGHSH, CDR2 LQKENI. The CDR3 has 15 amino acids. V was trimmed by 2 bases and J by 5 bases, leaving 15 bases between them. CDR3 sequence reads: CASSPAGVEAYGYTF. CDR3 coding DNA: TGTGCCAGCTCACCAGCAGGGGTAGAGGCATATGGCTACACCTTC.

The chain uses TRBV4-1 and TRBJ1-1; a possible D gene is TRBD1 (6 bases). CDR1 and CDR2 from the germline V gene are MGHRA and YSYEKL. Trimming pared 3 bases from V and 2 bases from J, leaving 10 bases between. The CDR3 runs 14 residues. DNA for the CDR3: TGCGCCAGCAGCCATATACAGGGAAACACTGAAGCTTTCTTT. This translates into CASSHIQGNTEAFF.

Here the CDR3 DNA reads TGTGCCAGCAGCTCGATGGGGGGGTTCATGAACACTGAAGCTTTCTTT. This codes for CASSSMGGFMNTEAFF. This sequence joins TRBV5-6 and TRBJ1-1; a possible D gene is TRBD1 (5 bases). Germline loops: CDR1 SGHDT, CDR2 YYEEEE. V gave up 3 bases and J gave up 0 bases, with 15 bases separating them. CDR3 length equals 16 residues.

This chain links TRBV4-3 with TRBJ2-7, with 10 bases identical to TRBD2. Trimming cost V 3 bases and J 2 bases; bases outside gene matches: 7. The CDR3 is made up of 16 amino acids. In germline, CDR1 is LGHNA, CDR2 YSLEER. The CDR3 spells CASSHLGTSAAYEQYF. In DNA form, the CDR3 reads TGCGCCAGCAGCCATCTCGGGACTAGCGCCGCCTACGAGCAGTACTTC.

This chain connects TRBV5-6 to TRBJ2-2; 9 positions match TRBD2. The CDR3 is made up of 17 amino acids. In germline, CDR1 is SGHDT, CDR2 YYEEEE. J lost 4 bases, V lost 0 bases, and 7 bases had no gene match. The CDR3 reads CASSLVAAGGPTGELFF. The DNA for the CDR3 is TGTGCCAGCAGCTTGGTTGCGGCGGGAGGGCCCACCGGGGAGCTGTTTTTT.

The chain uses TRBV5-6 and TRBJ1-2, with D tentatively TRBD1 (6 bases). The V gene lost 2 bases and the J gene lost 0 bases, with 8 bases spanning the gap. The CDR3 runs to 14 residues. Germline V gene sequence: CDR1 SGHDT, CDR2 YYEEEE. CDR3 nucleotide sequence: TGTGCCAGCAGCTTACAGGGTACTAACTATGGCTACACCTTC. Its translation is CASSLQGTNYGYTF. The whole variable domain, filled in from reference TRBV5-6 and TRBJ1-2, reads DAGVTQSPTHLIKTRGQQVTLRCSPKSGHDTVSWYQQALGQGPQFIFQYYEEEERQRGNFPDRFSGHQFPNYSSELNVNALLLGDSALYLCASSLQGTNYGYTFGSGTRLTVV.

The CDR3 region has the DNA TGTGCCAGCAGCAACTCGCGGAGTAGCCACGAGCAGTACTTC. This encodes CASSNSRSSHEQYF. This chain connects TRBV11-2 to TRBJ2-7; D is ambiguous. V lost 5 bases and J 5 bases, leaving 16 bases between the germline ends. The CDR3 length is 14 residues. Per the germline V gene, CDR1 is SGHAT and CDR2 is FQNNGV.

The gene calls are TRBV11-3 and TRBJ2-1, with 8 bases identical to TRBD2. V trimming: 2 bases; J trimming: 3 bases; junction bases outside the gene matches: 6. This CDR3 is 16 amino acids long. The germline V gene encodes CDR1 SGHNT and CDR2 YENEEA. CDR3 sequence (DNA): TGTGCCAGCAGCTTAACGGGACTAGTGGGCTACAATGAGCAGTTCTTC. It translates to CASSLTGLVGYNEQFF.

The chain is built from TRBV5-6 and TRBJ1-4, with a weak D call TRBD1 (6 bases). The V gene's germline CDR1 is SGHDT and CDR2 YYEEEE. The CDR3 sequence is 14 residues long. Trimming removed 4 bases at V and 6 bases at J, with 13 bases between. The CDR3 region is CASSPGAGDEKLFF. The CDR3 bases are TGTGCCAGCAGCCCTGGGGCAGGGGATGAAAAACTGTTTTTT.

This chain uses TRBV11-3 with TRBJ2-7; D gene uncertain. Per germline, CDR1 SGHNT and CDR2 YENEEA. CDR3 length: 14 residues. Trimming stripped 1 base from V and 7 bases from J, with 14 bases between. DNA for the CDR3: TGTGCCAGCAGCTTAGGAGGAAACGTGGGTGAGCAGTACTTC. This translates into CASSLGGNVGEQYF.

The rearrangement joins TRBV7-8 to TRBJ1-1, with 7 bases identical to TRBD1. With 5 bases clipped from V and 3 bases from J, the junction kept 6 bases outside the gene matches. The CDR3 length is 14 residues. Germline V CDR1 and CDR2: SGHVS, FQNEAQ. CDR3 nucleotide sequence: TGTGCCAGCAGCCCGGACAGGTGGGACACTGAAGCTTTCTTT. It specifies CASSPDRWDTEAFF.

The chain uses TRBV7-3 and TRBJ2-3, with a possible D match to TRBD2 (5 bases). The germline V and J ends were trimmed by 2 bases and 4 bases, with 13 bases remaining between them. Germline CDR1 is SGHTA and CDR2 is FQGTGA. This CDR3 has 15 residues. The CDR3 DNA follows: TGTGCCAGCAGCTTAGGACTGATCGAGGCAGATACGCAGTATTTT. Protein product: CASSLGLIEADTQYF.

The chain carries TRBV28 and TRBJ2-5; the match to TRBD1 covers 9 bases. Unmatched junction bases numbered 3, after V lost 3 bases and J lost 1 base. The CDR3 consists of 15 residues. The germline V gene has CDR1 MDHEN and CDR2 SYDVKM. The CDR3 DNA reads TGTGCCAGCAGTTTCGGGACAGGGAGCCAAGAGACCCAGTACTTC. Its protein product is CASSFGTGSQETQYF.

A remark on this clone: Additional DNA sequences in this sample encode the identical CDR3. This chain connects TRBV19 to TRBJ1-5; 10 bases match TRBD1. Trimming at V came to 4 bases and at J to 7 bases, leaving 7 bases not matched to a gene. CDR3 length: 15 residues. Germline V gene lookup returns CDR1 LNHDA and CDR2 SQIVND (reference sequence). Written as DNA, the CDR3 is TGTGCCAGTAGTACCGGGACAGGGGCCGGCCAGCCCCAGCATTTT. This gives the protein CASSTGTGAGQPQHF.

This sequence joins TRBV10-2 and TRBJ2-2; perhaps TRBD2 as D (5 bases). The CDR3 runs 13 residues. Trimming left V 11 bases short and J 4 bases short, with 14 bases between. CDR1 WSHSY and CDR2 SAAADI come from the germline V gene. CDR3 nucleotides: TGCGCCTCCGACGTAGGGAGCACCGGGGAGCTGTTTTTT. The encoded protein is CASDVGSTGELFF.

This chain joins TRBV7-3 and TRBJ2-5, with D unclear. In germline, CDR1 is SGHTA, CDR2 FQGTGA. There are 13 residues in the CDR3. V shed 0 bases and J shed 5 bases, with 7 bases lying between them. The CDR3 here is CASSLTPPETQYF. CDR3 DNA sequence: TGTGCCAGCAGCTTAACCCCCCCGGAGACCCAGTACTTC. Complete variable domain (other parts from reference TRBV7-3 and TRBJ2-5): GAGVSQTPSNKVTEKGKYVELRCDPISGHTALYWYRQSLGQGPEFLIYFQGTGAADDSGLPNDRFFAVRPEGSVSTLKIQRTERGDSAVYLCASSLTPPETQYFGPGTRLLVL.

V is TRBV30 and J is TRBJ2-1; a weak D match, TRBD2 (7 bases). V was trimmed by 1 base and J by 10 bases, leaving 17 bases between them. The germline V gene has CDR1 GTSNPN and CDR2 SVGIG (reference sequence). This CDR3 spans 14 amino acids. CDR3: CAWSAQLARGEQFF. The CDR3, as DNA: TGTGCCTGGAGTGCTCAACTAGCGAGGGGGGAGCAGTTCTTC. The whole variable domain, filled in from reference TRBV30 and TRBJ2-1, reads SQTIHQWPATLVQPVGSPLSLECTVEGTSNPNLYWYRQAAGRGLQLLFYSVGIGQISSEVPQNLSASRPQDRQFILSSKKLLLSDSGFYLCAWSAQLARGEQFFGPGTRLTVL.

The V gene is TRBV28, the J gene TRBJ1-4; tentative D call: TRBD1 (6 bases). CDR3 length equals 13 residues. Germline CDR1 reads MDHEN; CDR2 reads SYDVKM. V shed 8 bases and J shed 6 bases, with 13 bases lying between them. In DNA, the CDR3 is TGTGCCAGCGGTGGGGGCGCAGATGAAAAACTGTTTTTT. It translates to CASGGGADEKLFF.

The chain carries TRBV10-3 and TRBJ2-3; 11 positions agree with TRBD2. The CDR3 loop spans 16 amino acids. Germline CDR1 ENHRY, CDR2 SYGVKD. V gave up 4 bases and J gave up 4 bases; unmatched junction bases: 7. The CDR3 is CAISGSSGRKADTQYF. CDR3 nucleotides: TGTGCCATCAGTGGATCTAGCGGGAGGAAGGCAGATACGCAGTATTTT.

The V and J genes are TRBV6-2 or TRBV6-3 and TRBJ2-7, with D possibly matching TRBD1 (7 bases). Between the trimmed V and J ends, which lost 5 bases and 2 bases, there was a span of 16 bases. This CDR3 has 15 amino acids. In germline, CDR1 is MNHEY, CDR2 SVGEGT. This CDR3 is CASSEEGQPPYEQYF. Written as DNA, the CDR3 is TGTGCCAGCAGTGAGGAGGGACAGCCTCCCTACGAGCAGTACTTC.

This rearrangement joins TRBV6-2 or TRBV6-3 to TRBJ2-3; TRBD2 is a possible D gene (5 bases). Germline V lookup: CDR1 MNHEY, CDR2 SVGEGT. The ends were cut back, 5 bases at V and 1 base at J, with 16 bases in the middle. This CDR3 spans 16 amino acids. In DNA, the CDR3 is TGTGCCAGCAGTACCGAACTAGGAAGGGGCACAGATACGCAGTATTTT. It is translated as CASSTELGRGTDTQYF.

The chain links TRBV7-6 to TRBJ2-3, with 7 positions matching TRBD1. With 3 bases clipped from V and 2 bases from J, the junction kept 5 bases outside the gene matches. Germline V gives CDR1 SGHVS, CDR2 FNYEAQ. The CDR3 sequence is 15 residues long. The DNA for the CDR3 is TGTGCCAGCAGCTTTCGGGACAGATACACAGATACGCAGTATTTT. It encodes CASSFRDRYTDTQYF.

V and J are TRBV20-1 and TRBJ1-5, with TRBD1 matching 7 bases. Trimming took 3 bases from V and 9 from J; bases not matched to a gene: 11. Germline-derived CDR1 and CDR2 are DFQATT and SNEGSKA (reference sequence). CDR3 length: 14 amino acids. The CDR3, as DNA: TGCAGTGCTAGTTCTCAGGGGGTGCAAGGGCCCCAGCATTTT. This gives the protein CSASSQGVQGPQHF.

This clone was seen once. This rearrangement joins TRBV10-1 to TRBJ2-1, with D possibly matching TRBD1 (5 bases). From germline, CDR1 is WNHNN and CDR2 SYGVQD (reference sequence). Trimming removed 3 bases at V and 9 bases at J, with 12 bases between. This CDR3 has 13 amino acids. The CDR3 DNA reads as TGCGCCAGCAGTGATAGGGCAGGGCTTGAGCAGTTCTTC. It specifies CASSDRAGLEQFF.